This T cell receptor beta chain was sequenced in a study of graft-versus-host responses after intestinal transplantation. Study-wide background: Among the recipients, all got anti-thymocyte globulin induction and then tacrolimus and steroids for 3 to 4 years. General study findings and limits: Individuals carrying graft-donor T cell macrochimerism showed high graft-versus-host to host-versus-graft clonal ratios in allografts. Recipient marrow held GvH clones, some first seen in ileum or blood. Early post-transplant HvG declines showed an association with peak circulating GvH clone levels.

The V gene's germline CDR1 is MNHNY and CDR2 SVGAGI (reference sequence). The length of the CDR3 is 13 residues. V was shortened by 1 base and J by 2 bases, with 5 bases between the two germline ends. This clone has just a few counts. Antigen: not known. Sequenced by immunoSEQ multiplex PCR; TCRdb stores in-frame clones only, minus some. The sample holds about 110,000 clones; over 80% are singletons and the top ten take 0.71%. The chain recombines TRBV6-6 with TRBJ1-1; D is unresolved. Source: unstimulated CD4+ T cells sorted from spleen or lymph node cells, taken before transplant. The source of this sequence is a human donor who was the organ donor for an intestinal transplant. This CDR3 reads CASSYWANTEAFF. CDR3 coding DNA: TGTGCCAGCAGTTACTGGGCTAACACTGAAGCTTTCTTT.